The next 32 T cell receptor beta chains were all read from a single sample in a study of blood T cell repertoires in COVID-19. Here immunoSEQ multiplex PCR was the method, and the copy in TCRdb shows in-frame clones only, minus some. The table has about 140,000 clones, about 81% seen once. Source material: peripheral blood. All receptors derive from a woman of 80 years or more with acute or convalescent COVID-19.

The V call is TRBV19, the J call TRBJ1-1, with TRBD1 as a possible D gene (6 bases). The germline V gene has CDR1 LNHDA and CDR2 SQIVND (reference sequence). CDR3 size: 13 residues. The V and J ends lost 6 bases and 2 bases respectively, with 10 bases between them. In DNA form, the CDR3 reads TGTGCCAGTAGGGAACAGGGAAACACTGAAGCTTTCTTT. It yields the protein CASREQGNTEAFF.

The chain couples TRBV9 to TRBJ1-2, with a weak D call TRBD1 (6 bases). The CDR3 sequence is 17 residues long. Germline loops: CDR1 SGDLS, CDR2 YYNGEE. Trimming cost V 0 bases and J 8 bases, with 23 bases left between them. The CDR3 is CASSVVPSDSQKGGYTF. CDR3 coding DNA: TGTGCCAGCAGCGTAGTCCCTTCGGACAGTCAAAAAGGGGGCTACACCTTC. The complete variable domain, with remaining parts taken from reference TRBV9 and TRBJ1-2, reads DSGVTQTPKHLITATGQRVTLRCSPRSGDLSVYWYQQSLDQGLQFLIQYYNGEERAKGNILERFSAQQFPDLHSELNLSSLELGDSALYFCASSVVPSDSQKGGYTFGSGTRLTVV.

The gene calls are TRBV28 and TRBJ1-2; no reliable D call. Between the trimmed V and J ends, which lost 5 bases and 7 bases, there was a span of 11 bases. Germline loops: CDR1 MDHEN, CDR2 SYDVKM. The CDR3 length is 12 residues. The CDR3 bases are TGTGCCAGCAGTAGTCTTGGAGGTGGCTACACCTTC. Translated: CASSSLGGGYTF.

The sample holds one count of this clone. This chain joins TRBV5-1 and TRBJ2-2; TRBD1 aligns across 7 bases. The ends lost 2 bases at V and 7 bases at J; junction bases unmatched: 5. The germline gives CDR1 SGHRS, CDR2 YFSETQ. This CDR3 contains 14 residues. CDR3 amino acids: CASSFGTELGELFF. The CDR3 DNA follows: TGCGCCAGCAGCTTTGGGACAGAGCTCGGGGAGCTGTTTTTT.

This clone was recorded a few times. The chain carries TRBV5-1 and TRBJ2-7, with a tentative D call TRBD1 (6 bases). The CDR3 covers 13 residues. V lost 5 bases to trimming and J lost 1 base, with 10 bases between them. Germline values: CDR1 SGHRS, CDR2 YFSETQ. The chain's CDR3 is CASSRDISYEQYF. The CDR3, as DNA: TGCGCCAGCAGTCGGGACATTTCCTACGAGCAGTACTTC.

V and J are TRBV5-1 and TRBJ2-3; tentatively, D is TRBD1 (6 bases). Germline CDR1 and CDR2: SGHRS and YFSETQ. V was trimmed by 3 bases and J by 3 bases, leaving 14 bases between them. The CDR3 loop spans 15 amino acids. Written as DNA, the CDR3 is TGCGCCAGCAGCTCGGTCAGGGGACCTACAGATACGCAGTATTTT. Translation gives CASSSVRGPTDTQYF.

The chain uses TRBV7-3 and TRBJ2-1; TRBD2 is a possible D gene (6 bases). CDR1 and CDR2 from the germline V gene are SGHTA and FQGTGA. This CDR3 is 15 amino acids long. V was pared by 4 bases and J by 9 bases, with 19 bases between. CDR3 coding DNA: TGTGCCAGCAGCTCGACCCCGACTAGTAAGGCTGAGCAGTTCTTC. Protein sequence: CASSSTPTSKAEQFF. The whole variable domain, remainder taken from reference TRBV7-3 and TRBJ2-1, is GAGVSQTPSNKVTEKGKYVELRCDPISGHTALYWYRQSLGQGPEFLIYFQGTGAADDSGLPNDRFFAVRPEGSVSTLKIQRTERGDSAVYLCASSSTPTSKAEQFFGPGTRLTVL.

This clone has only one observation. The gene calls are TRBV7-8 and TRBJ2-1; D might be TRBD1 (6 bases). The V end lost 5 bases, the J end lost 15 bases, and 17 bases lay between the germline ends. CDR1 is SGHVS and CDR2 is FQNEAQ in the germline V gene. The CDR3 is 12 residues long. CDR3 sequence: CASSPLTGKSFF. Written as DNA, the CDR3 is TGTGCCAGCAGCCCACTAACAGGGAAATCGTTCTTC.

This chain joins TRBV7-2 and TRBJ2-7; 7 nucleotides align to TRBD2. CDR3 size: 14 residues. Germline CDR1 is SGHTA and CDR2 is FQGNSA. Trimming removed 0 bases from V and 7 bases from J; junction bases left unmatched: 6. The CDR3 DNA sequence: TGTGCCAGCAGCTTAGCGGTAGGAGCGGGGGAGCAGTACTTC. As protein: CASSLAVGAGEQYF.

The chain recombines TRBV24-1 with TRBJ2-5; the D is unclear. The CDR3 is 15 amino acids. The germline V gene has CDR1 KGHDR and CDR2 SFDVKD. Trimming cost V 1 base and J 1 base, with 9 bases left between them. CDR3 in amino acids: CATSDLSSGQETQYF. The CDR3 region has the DNA TGTGCCACCAGTGATTTAAGTTCCGGCCAAGAGACCCAGTACTTC.

The CDR3 region is CASRQGALSGYTF. The CDR3 nucleotides are TGTGCCAGCAGACAGGGGGCATTGAGCGGCTACACCTTC. V usage is TRBV2 and J usage is TRBJ1-2; 9 nucleotides line up with TRBD1. Germline loops: CDR1 SNHLY, CDR2 FYNNEI. The ends lost 6 bases at V and 8 bases at J; junction bases unmatched: 7. This CDR3 has 13 residues.

The chain is built from TRBV23-1 and TRBJ1-2, with D unresolved. TRBV23-1 is an ORF for which the function is uncertain. The CDR3 is 13 amino acids. The germline V and J ends were trimmed by 2 bases and 8 bases, with 12 bases remaining between them. The CDR3 coding sequence is TGCGCCAGCAGTCAACTTACTGGAGGCGGCTACACCTTC. It translates to CASSQLTGGGYTF.

The chain has TRBV10-2 and TRBJ1-6; 8 bases match TRBD1. Germline V gene data show CDR1 as WSHSY and CDR2 as SAAADI. V was pared by 4 bases and J by 6 bases, with 8 bases of the junction left unmatched. The CDR3 runs to 16 residues. This chain's CDR3 is CASSAGRGRVNSPLHF. For the CDR3, the DNA is TGCGCCAGCAGTGCCGGCAGGGGGCGCGTTAATTCACCCCTCCACTTT.

The chain is built from TRBV5-1 and TRBJ2-7; D not resolved. The CDR3 loop spans 13 amino acids. Germline V gene data show CDR1 as SGHRS and CDR2 as YFSETQ. Between the trimmed V and J ends, which lost 2 bases and 2 bases, there was a span of 8 bases. The DNA of the CDR3 is TGCGCCAGCAGCTTCCAACAGACCTACGAGCAGTACTTC. Its translation is CASSFQQTYEQYF.

Turning to this clone: A read error may account for a junction end that differs from germline. V gene TRBV19 combines with J gene TRBJ2-1; 8 bases are shared with TRBD2. Germline CDR1 and CDR2: LNHDA and SQIVND (reference sequence). The CDR3 covers 13 residues. CDR3 DNA: TGTGCCAGTAGTACCAGTGAGCGGGAGATTGAGCTCTTC. It translates to CASSTSEREIELF.

The chain carries TRBV19 and TRBJ2-1; 9 bases fit TRBD2. Germline V gene lookup returns CDR1 LNHDA and CDR2 SQIVND (reference sequence). The ends lost 0 bases at V and 2 bases at J; junction bases unmatched: 5. The CDR3 spans 17 residues. The CDR3 loop reads CASSIEAPSGAYNEQFF. The CDR3 DNA reads TGTGCCAGTAGTATAGAGGCCCCTAGCGGGGCCTACAATGAGCAGTTCTTC.

The J gene is TRBJ1-2, the V gene TRBV6-5; perhaps TRBD1 as D (6 bases). V was clipped by 6 bases and J by 9 bases, with 17 bases between them. CDR3 length equals 13 residues. The germline V gene has CDR1 MNHEY and CDR2 SVGAGI. The CDR3 here is CASRTTDRPRYTF. As DNA, the CDR3 is TGTGCCAGCAGGACGACGGACAGACCGCGCTACACCTTC.

The chain uses TRBV6-5 and TRBJ1-1, with a possible D match to TRBD1 (5 bases). Per germline, CDR1 MNHEY and CDR2 SVGAGI. Trimming took off 6 bases at V and 1 base at J, with 15 bases between the two ends. The CDR3 totals 15 residues. The CDR3 sequence is CASRAAGKRNTEAFF. The CDR3 DNA reads TGTGCCAGCAGAGCCGCAGGGAAAAGGAACACTGAAGCTTTCTTT.

This chain joins TRBV5-1 and TRBJ1-2, with 8 bases fitting TRBD1. The CDR3 sequence is 17 residues long. V shed 3 bases and J 7 bases; nucleotides not matched to a gene: 17. The germline V gene encodes CDR1 SGHRS and CDR2 YFSETQ. CDR3 DNA: TGCGCCAGCAGCTCCCAACTAAGCCTGACAGGGGTGGGTGGCTACACCTTC. This gives the protein CASSSQLSLTGVGGYTF.

This chain uses TRBV6-1 with TRBJ2-7; no clear D gene. CDR1 MNHNS and CDR2 SASEGT come from the germline V gene. The CDR3 has 14 residues. V was trimmed by 1 base and J by 2 bases, leaving 9 bases between them. This chain's CDR3 is CASSEGHFTYEQYF. The CDR3 DNA sequence: TGTGCCAGCAGTGAAGGACACTTCACCTACGAGCAGTACTTC.

In its sample, this clone was seen a few times. The chain combines TRBV7-9 with TRBJ1-6, with 7 bases aligning to TRBD1. Trimming at V came to 3 bases and at J to 10 bases, leaving 9 bases not matched to a gene. The CDR3 is 15 amino acids. CDR1 and CDR2 (germline): SEHNR, FQNEAQ (reference sequence). The CDR3 DNA reads TGTGCCAGCAGCTTGGGACAGAACTTTGGGTCACCCCTCCACTTT. This translates into CASSLGQNFGSPLHF.

J is TRBJ2-3 and V is TRBV7-8; D ambiguous. V dropped 5 bases and J dropped 0 bases, with 6 bases sitting between them. The CDR3 runs to 13 residues. The germline CDR1 and CDR2 sequences are SGHVS and FQNEAQ. As DNA, the CDR3 is TGTGCCAGCAGCCCCACTAGCACAGATACGCAGTATTTT. This encodes CASSPTSTDTQYF.

The V gene is TRBV6-5, the J gene TRBJ1-1, with D perhaps TRBD1 (5 bases). The V and J ends lost 5 bases and 0 bases respectively, with 7 bases between them. Germline CDR1 is MNHEY and CDR2 is SVGAGI. The CDR3 covers 13 residues. The CDR3 coding sequence is TGTGCCAGCAGTAGACAGCTGAACACTGAAGCTTTCTTT. This sequence encodes CASSRQLNTEAFF.

This rearrangement joins TRBV6-5 to TRBJ1-2, with D perhaps TRBD1 (6 bases). The V gene lost 0 bases and the J gene lost 3 bases, with 14 bases spanning the gap. The CDR3 covers 16 residues. CDR1 MNHEY and CDR2 SVGAGI come from the germline V gene. CDR3 loop: CASSYSIGGADYGYTF. CDR3 sequence (DNA): TGTGCCAGCAGTTACTCGATAGGGGGGGCCGACTATGGCTACACCTTC.

The genes are TRBV5-4 and TRBJ1-1; 8 bases are a match to TRBD1. Germline V gene sequence: CDR1 SGHNT, CDR2 YYREEE (reference sequence). The CDR3 is 12 amino acids. V lost 4 bases, J lost 4 bases, and 0 bases stayed unmatched. The CDR3 DNA is TGTGCCAGCAGCGGACAGGGCACTGAAGCTTTCTTT. It yields the protein CASSGQGTEAFF.

The J gene is TRBJ2-2, the V gene TRBV6-5; TRBD2 aligns across 7 bases. Germline CDR1 reads MNHEY; CDR2 reads SVGAGI. V was clipped by 8 bases and J by 6 bases; unmatched bases: 9. The CDR3 sequence is 14 residues long. The CDR3 reads CASQDGRWPGELFF. The CDR3 region has the DNA TGTGCCAGCCAGGACGGGAGGTGGCCCGGGGAGCTGTTTTTT.

V usage is TRBV10-3 and J usage is TRBJ1-2; maybe TRBD1 (5 bases). Trimming removed 4 bases at V and 4 bases at J, with 7 bases between. Germline V gene lookup returns CDR1 ENHRY and CDR2 SYGVKD. The CDR3 sequence is 12 residues long. The CDR3 here is CAISGDSYGYTF. As DNA, the CDR3 is TGTGCCATCAGTGGCGACAGCTATGGCTACACCTTC.

The table lists this clone with a few counts. The CDR3 DNA sequence: TGTGCCAGCAGTGGGACAGTTTACACTGAAGCTTTCTTT. Translated: CASSGTVYTEAFF. The V call is TRBV2, the J call TRBJ1-1, with D tentatively TRBD1 (6 bases). CDR3 length equals 13 residues. V lost 4 bases to trimming and J lost 3 bases, with 9 bases between them. From germline, CDR1 is SNHLY and CDR2 FYNNEI.

The chain employs TRBV11-3 and TRBJ2-3; 11 bases match TRBD2. J gave up 6 bases and V 5 bases, and 10 bases lay outside the gene matches. Looked up from germline, CDR1 is SGHNT and CDR2 is YENEEA. This CDR3 has 16 amino acids. CDR3 nucleotides: TGTGCCAGCAGCGACGGGACTAGCGGAGCTCCGGATACGCAGTATTTT. Its protein product is CASSDGTSGAPDTQYF.

This rearrangement joins TRBV27 to TRBJ2-7; D perhaps matches TRBD2 (5 bases). V lost 6 bases to trimming and J lost 3 bases, with 6 bases between them. The germline V gene encodes CDR1 MNHEY and CDR2 SMNVEV (reference sequence). The CDR3 loop spans 11 amino acids. The CDR3 nucleotides read TGTGCCAGCAGGGGAGACTACGAGCAGTACTTC. This translates into CASRGDYEQYF.

The rearrangement joins TRBV10-2 to TRBJ2-5; 9 bases line up with TRBD2. The CDR3 extends over 15 amino acids. V was clipped by 4 bases and J by 3 bases; unmatched bases: 6. CDR1 is WSHSY and CDR2 is SAAADI in the germline V gene. The chain's CDR3 is CASSAAIAGEETQYF. The CDR3 DNA reads TGCGCCAGCAGTGCGGCAATAGCGGGGGAAGAGACCCAGTACTTC.

The chain uses TRBV28 and TRBJ2-2, with TRBD2 matching over 8 bases. The ends lost 7 bases at V and 1 base at J; junction bases unmatched: 8. The CDR3 extends over 16 amino acids. Germline lookup yields CDR1 MDHEN and CDR2 SYDVKM. The CDR3 bases are TGTGCCAGCACCTCCCACCTAGCGGGGAACACCGGGGAGCTGTTTTTT. Protein sequence: CASTSHLAGNTGELFF.